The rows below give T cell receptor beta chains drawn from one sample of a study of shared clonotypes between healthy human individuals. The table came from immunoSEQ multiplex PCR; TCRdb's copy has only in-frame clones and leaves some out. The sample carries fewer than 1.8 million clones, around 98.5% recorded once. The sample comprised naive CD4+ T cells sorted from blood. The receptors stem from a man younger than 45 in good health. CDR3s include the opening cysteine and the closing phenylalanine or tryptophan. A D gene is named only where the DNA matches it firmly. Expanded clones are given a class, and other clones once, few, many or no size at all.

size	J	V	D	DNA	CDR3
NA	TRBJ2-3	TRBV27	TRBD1	TGTGCCAGCAGTTTATGGCAGGGGGCGCCAGATACGCAGTATTTT	CASSLWQGAPDTQYF
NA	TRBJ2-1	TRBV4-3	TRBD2	TGCGCCAGCAGCCAAGGGGAGGGCCGGAACAATGAGCAGTTCTTC	CASSQGEGRNNEQFF
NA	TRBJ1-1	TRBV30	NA	TGTGCCTGGAGTGTACGTGAGGGGCCGAACACTGAAGCTTTCTTT	CAWSVREGPNTEAFF
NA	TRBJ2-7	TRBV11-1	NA	TGTGCCAGCAGCAATAATCGGGGGCACGAGCAGTACTTC	CASSNNRGHEQYF
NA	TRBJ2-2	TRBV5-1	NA	TGCGCCAGCGGAGAGTTAGGGAGCACCGGGGAGCTGTTTTTT	CASGELGSTGELFF
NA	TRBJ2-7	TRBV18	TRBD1	TGTGCCAGCTCACCACCGGGGACAGGAAAGAGCTCCTACGAGCAGTACTTC	CASSPPGTGKSSYEQYF
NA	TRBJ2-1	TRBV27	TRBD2	TGTGCCAGCAGGGGGACTAGCGGGCTCCATCTATACAATGAGCAGTTCTTC	CASRGTSGLHLYNEQFF
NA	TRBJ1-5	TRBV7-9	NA	TGTGCCAGCAGCTTGGGGGAGTATCAGCCCCAGCATTTT	CASSLGEYQPQHF
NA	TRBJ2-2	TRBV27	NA	TGTGCCAGCAGTTTGGCAGGCACCGGGGAGCTGTTTTTT	CASSLAGTGELFF
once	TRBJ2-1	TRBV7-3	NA	TGTGCCAGCAGCTTAGCGGTTGCGGGTGCGGGCGATGAGCAGTTCTTC	CASSLAVAGAGDEQFF
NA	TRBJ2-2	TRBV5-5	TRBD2	TGTGCCAGCAGCTTGATAGGGTGGGCTAGCGGAACGGGGGAGCTGTTTTTT	CASSLIGWASGTGELFF
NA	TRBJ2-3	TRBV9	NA	TGTGCCAGCAGCGTAGAGGTGGGTACAGATACGCAGTATTTT	CASSVEVGTDTQYF
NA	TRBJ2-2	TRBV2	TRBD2	TGTGCCAGCAGCCGACTAGCGGGTTCGAACACCGGGGAGCTGTTTTTT	CASSRLAGSNTGELFF
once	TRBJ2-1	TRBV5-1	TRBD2	TGCGCCAGCAGCTTGGCAGCAGCGGGAGGTTACAATGAGCAGTTCTTC	CASSLAAAGGYNEQFF
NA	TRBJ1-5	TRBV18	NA	TGTGCCAGCTCACCCAGACAGGTTTTCCCGGTCGATCAGCCCCAGCATTTT	CASSPRQVFPVDQPQHF
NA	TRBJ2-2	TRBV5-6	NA	TGTGCCAGCAGCTTGGCCCAGAGAGACACCGGGGAGCTGTTTTTT	CASSLAQRDTGELFF
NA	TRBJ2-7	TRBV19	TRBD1	TGTGCCAGTAGTGTACTCGGGACAGTCTCCCGTCGCGAGCAGTACTTC	CASSVLGTVSRREQYF
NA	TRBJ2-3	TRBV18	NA	TGTGCCAGCTCACCACCAGCGATGGGAGGCACAGATACGCAGTATTTT	CASSPPAMGGTDTQYF
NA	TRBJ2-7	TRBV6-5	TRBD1	TGTGCCAGCAGTTATCTCCGGGACAGGGGGCGGAAGCAGTACTTC	CASSYLRDRGRKQYF
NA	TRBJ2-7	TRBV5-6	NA	TGTGCCAGCAGCTTGGGACAGTTCTACGAGCAGTACTTC	CASSLGQFYEQYF
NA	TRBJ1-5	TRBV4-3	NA	TGCGCCAGCAGCCAAGGTTTAAGGGTACTCGGTCAGCCCCAGCATTTT	CASSQGLRVLGQPQHF
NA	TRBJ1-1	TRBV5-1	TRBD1	TGCGCCAGCAGCTGGGGGACAGCCATGAACACTGAAGCTTTCTTT	CASSWGTAMNTEAFF